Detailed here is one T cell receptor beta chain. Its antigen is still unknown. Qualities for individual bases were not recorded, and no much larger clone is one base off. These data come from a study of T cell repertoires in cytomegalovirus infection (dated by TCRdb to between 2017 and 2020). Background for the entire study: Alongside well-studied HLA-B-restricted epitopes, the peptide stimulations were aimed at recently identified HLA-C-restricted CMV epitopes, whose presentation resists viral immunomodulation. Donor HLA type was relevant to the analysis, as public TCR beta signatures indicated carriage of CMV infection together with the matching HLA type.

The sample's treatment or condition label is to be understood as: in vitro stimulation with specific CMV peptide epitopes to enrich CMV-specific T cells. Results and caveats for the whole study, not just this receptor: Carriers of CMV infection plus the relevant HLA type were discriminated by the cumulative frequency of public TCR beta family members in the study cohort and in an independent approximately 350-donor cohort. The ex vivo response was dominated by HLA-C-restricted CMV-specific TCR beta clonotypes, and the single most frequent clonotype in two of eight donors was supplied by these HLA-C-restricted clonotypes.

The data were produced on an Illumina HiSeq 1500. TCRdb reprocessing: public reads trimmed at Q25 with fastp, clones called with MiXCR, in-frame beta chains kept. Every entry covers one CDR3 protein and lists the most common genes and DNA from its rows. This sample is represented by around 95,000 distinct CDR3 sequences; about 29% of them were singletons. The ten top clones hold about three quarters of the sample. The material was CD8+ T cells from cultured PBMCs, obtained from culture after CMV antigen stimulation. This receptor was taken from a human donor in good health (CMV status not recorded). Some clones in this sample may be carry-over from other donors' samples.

The encoded CDR3 is CASSPPGTGLHEQFF. At the DNA level, the sequence is TGTGCCAGCAGCCCACCCGGGACAGGGTTGCATGAGCAGTTCTTC. The chain is made from TRBV2 and TRBJ2-1; 9 central nucleotides agree with TRBD1. The CDR3 runs 15 residues from the cysteine to the phenylalanine. CDR3 DNA is the only sequence kept; it has 45 bases, read in frame from the first base. Unmatched junction bases come to 11, with V trimmed by 6 bases and J by 8 bases. The germline V gene encodes CDR1 SNHLY and CDR2 FYNNEI.